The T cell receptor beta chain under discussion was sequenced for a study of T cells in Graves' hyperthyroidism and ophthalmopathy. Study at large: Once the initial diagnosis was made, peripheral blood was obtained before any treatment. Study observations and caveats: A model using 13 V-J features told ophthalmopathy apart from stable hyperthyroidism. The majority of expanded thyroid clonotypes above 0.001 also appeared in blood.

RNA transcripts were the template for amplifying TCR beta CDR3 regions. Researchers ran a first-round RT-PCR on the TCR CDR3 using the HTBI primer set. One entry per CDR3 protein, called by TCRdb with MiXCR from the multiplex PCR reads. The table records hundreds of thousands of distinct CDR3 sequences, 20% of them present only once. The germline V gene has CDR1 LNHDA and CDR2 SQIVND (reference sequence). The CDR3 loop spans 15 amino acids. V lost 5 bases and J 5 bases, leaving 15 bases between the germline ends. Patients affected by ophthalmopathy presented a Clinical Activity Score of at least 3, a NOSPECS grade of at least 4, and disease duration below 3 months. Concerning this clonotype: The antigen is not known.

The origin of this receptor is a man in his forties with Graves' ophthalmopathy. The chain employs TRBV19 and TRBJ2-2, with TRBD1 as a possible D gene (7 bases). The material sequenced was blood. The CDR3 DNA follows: TGTGCCAGTAGTCGTGTCAGGGGGAGGACCGGGGAGCTGTTTTTT. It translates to CASSRVRGRTGELFF.